This T cell receptor (beta chain) was recorded in a study of early T cells in non-severe SARS-CoV-2 infection. Overall study context: Investigators sequenced bulk RNA drawn from unsorted whole blood, and chains remained unpaired.

As part of library construction, unique molecular identifiers were attached to individual cDNA molecules. Each CDR3 protein is one row after TCRdb ran MiXCR on the 5' RACE reads. Of around 58,000 distinct CDR3 sequences listed, about 8% were seen once; the top ten hold about 10%. A few counts support this clonotype. Its antigen is unknown. Notes on the study in general: Database matching using VDJdb favored anti-spike CD8 responses, with private and CD4 specificities left missing.

Trimming took 1 base from V and 1 from J, leaving 10 bases between them. The CDR3 is 15 residues long. Looked up from germline, CDR1 is SEHNR and CDR2 is FQNEAQ (reference sequence). The TCR originated in an adult who was a healthcare worker with PCR-confirmed SARS-CoV-2 infection or an uninfected control (not recorded which). The chain combines TRBV7-9 with TRBJ1-1; D is uncertain. The source material was whole blood, sampled at baseline. As DNA, the CDR3 is TGTGCCAGCAGCTTAGTTCCCGGAAAGAACACTGAAGCTTTCTTT. Residues: CASSLVPGKNTEAFF.